The sample holds many counts of the clone carrying this T cell receptor beta chain. This sample is part of a study of T cells after yellow fever vaccination. The wider study: It was SMART-Seq v4 Ultra Low Input that prepared the fractions with low cell numbers.

The germline V gene encodes CDR1 MNHEY and CDR2 SVGAGI. The CDR3 length is 14 residues. With V trimmed by 6 bases and J by 2 bases, 6 bases remained unmatched. The authors made TCR cDNA by 5'RACE template switching, adding a universal primer site and UMIs. TCRdb analysed the 5' RACE reads with MiXCR anew, one entry per CDR3 protein. The sample has some 32,000 distinct CDR3 sequences, under 4.5% seen once. This sample comprised CD8+ T cells sorted from PBMCs, obtained 5 days after the yellow fever booster vaccination. The receptor was derived from a man under 40 who received the YFV17D yellow fever vaccine. The rearrangement uses TRBV6-5 and TRBJ1-1; 7 bases agree with TRBD1. The CDR3 here is CASSVGQPNTEAFF. In nucleotides, the CDR3 is TGTGCCAGCAGCGTGGGACAGCCAAACACTGAAGCTTTCTTT.